This TCR beta chain is from a study of CD8 T cells in ankylosing spondylitis. Study-wide results and limits: In ankylosing spondylitis blood, a motif of roughly eight highly homologous TCR beta variants appeared characteristic.

Regarding this clonotype: Its specificity is unknown.

TCRdb called the 5' RACE reads again in MiXCR, with one record for every CDR3 protein. The top ten hold 13% to 15% of the sample, which has more than 250,000 distinct CDR3 sequences, 6.5% to 10% seen once. The CDR3 totals 15 residues. Germline trimming cut 3 bases from V and 9 bases from J; bases unmatched to any gene: 13. The germline V gene has CDR1 SQVTM and CDR2 ANQGSEA. The sample taken for sequencing was blood, either unsorted or a sorted T cell fraction (not recorded which). The sequence was obtained from a male donor with ankylosing spondylitis. The chain recombines TRBV29-1 with TRBJ2-5; 10 nucleotides match TRBD2. The CDR3 DNA is TGCAGCGTTGATTCTGTACTAGCGGGGCGGAGGGCCCAGTACTTC. This sequence encodes CSVDSVLAGRRAQYF.